Listed below are T cell receptor beta chains from one sample, sequenced in a study of shared clonotypes between healthy human individuals. Some clones are missing from TCRdb's copy, which holds only in-frame ones; the method was immunoSEQ multiplex PCR. The data hold hundreds of thousands of clones, with approximately 96% observed a single time. Sequenced: naive CD8+ T cells sorted from blood. The receptors were sampled from a woman aged 25-40 years in good health. The CDR3 runs from the conserved cysteine through the conserved F or W. A D gene is named only where the DNA matches it firmly. Clone size is given for some rows only: seen once, a few or many times, or a class if the clone is expanded.

.,TRBJ1-1,TRBV5-1,15,TRBD1,CASSSGQGGDTEAFF,TGCGCCAGCAGCTCCGGACAGGGAGGGGACACTGAAGCTTTCTTT
once,TRBJ2-5,TRBV10-2,14,.,CASRAGTTQETQYF,TGCGCCAGCAGAGCCGGGACAACACAAGAGACCCAGTACTTC
once,TRBJ2-7,TRBV4-1,14,TRBD1,CASSQGTGTYEQYF,TGCGCCAGCAGCCAAGGGACAGGGACCTACGAGCAGTACTTC
.,TRBJ1-1,TRBV19,13,TRBD1,CASTQGARTEAFF,TGTGCCAGTACTCAGGGGGCTCGGACTGAAGCTTTCTTT
.,TRBJ2-3,TRBV28,16,.,CASSLYRGLGTDTQYF,TGTGCCAGCAGTTTATATCGGGGGCTGGGCACAGATACGCAGTATTTT
.,TRBJ2-1,TRBV27,15,.,CASRTRGDPGREQFF,TGTGCCAGCAGAACAAGGGGGGACCCCGGACGTGAGCAGTTCTTC
.,TRBJ2-2,TRBV5-1,18,TRBD2,CASSAHPGLAGLTGELFF,TGCGCCAGCAGCGCACATCCGGGACTAGCGGGACTCACCGGGGAGCTGTTTTTT
once,TRBJ1-5,TRBV2,15,.,CASSEGQGSNQPQHF,TGTGCCAGCAGTGAAGGTCAGGGTAGCAATCAGCCCCAGCATTTT
once,TRBJ2-3,TRBV9,15,TRBD2,CASRPNSGRSDTQYF,TGTGCCAGCAGGCCCAATAGCGGGAGATCAGATACGCAGTATTTT
.,TRBJ1-1,TRBV5-4,16,TRBD1,CASSPGQGAHLWEAFF,TGTGCCAGCAGCCCTGGACAGGGGGCGCATCTTTGGGAAGCTTTCTTT
.,TRBJ2-7,TRBV9,15,.,CASSVGPPTVYEQYF,TGTGCCAGCAGCGTAGGGCCCCCTACTGTGTACGAGCAGTACTTC
once,TRBJ1-1,TRBV14,16,TRBD1,CASSQELDRVRTEAFF,TGTGCCAGCAGCCAAGAATTGGACAGGGTAAGGACTGAAGCTTTCTTT
.,TRBJ2-2,TRBV29-1,14,.,CSVVSGAGTGELFF,TGCAGCGTTGTTTCGGGGGCGGGCACCGGGGAGCTGTTTTTT
.,TRBJ2-7,TRBV19,12,TRBD2,CASSGISYEQYF,TGTGCCAGCAGCGGGATCTCCTACGAGCAGTACTTC
.,TRBJ2-7,TRBV5-8,13,.,CAGQQGLGYEQYF,TGTGCCGGACAACAGGGATTGGGATACGAGCAGTACTTC
.,TRBJ2-3,TRBV7-9,15,.,CASSFIVPSTDTQYF,TGTGCCAGCAGCTTTATCGTCCCTAGCACAGATACGCAGTATTTT
.,TRBJ1-4,TRBV28,14,.,CASRDVPTNEKLFF,TGTGCCAGCAGGGACGTTCCAACTAATGAAAAACTGTTTTTT
.,TRBJ1-1,TRBV7-8,13,TRBD1,CASSLKETGGAFF,TGTGCCAGCAGCTTAAAGGAGACAGGGGGAGCTTTCTTT
.,TRBJ1-2,TRBV5-1,14,TRBD1,CASSLADRVYGYTF,TGCGCCAGCAGCTTGGCCGACAGGGTCTATGGCTACACCTTC
.,TRBJ1-1,TRBV6-1,15,.,CASSEAKGKNTEAFF,TGTGCCAGCAGTGAAGCCAAGGGAAAGAACACTGAAGCTTTCTTT
.,TRBJ1-1,TRBV9,15,.,CASSVEGNRNTEAFF,TGTGCCAGCAGCGTAGAAGGCAACCGGAACACTGAAGCTTTCTTT
.,TRBJ2-7,TRBV7-8,14,TRBD1,CASSSWTGLGEQYF,TGTGCCAGCAGCTCCTGGACAGGGCTTGGCGAGCAGTACTTC
.,TRBJ2-5,TRBV28,13,.,CASSQPGEETQYF,TGTGCCAGCAGCCAGCCGGGAGAAGAGACCCAGTACTTC
.,TRBJ2-1,TRBV7-6,15,TRBD2,CASSLGLAGVNEQFF,TGTGCCAGCAGCTTAGGACTAGCGGGAGTCAATGAGCAGTTCTTC
.,TRBJ2-7,TRBV13,14,TRBD1,CASSSRDRSYEQYF,TGTGCCAGCAGCAGCCGGGACAGGAGTTACGAGCAGTACTTC
.,TRBJ2-7,TRBV4-2,16,TRBD2,CASSPGTSGSSYEQYF,TGTGCCAGCAGTCCAGGGACTAGCGGGAGTTCGTACGAGCAGTACTTC
.,TRBJ2-7,TRBV5-6,13,TRBD2,CASSLAGINEQYF,TGTGCCAGCAGCTTAGCGGGAATCAACGAGCAGTACTTC